This TCR beta chain was sequenced for a study of blood T cell repertoires in COVID-19. Background on the study: Samples came from the United States, Italy and Spain, spanning acute and convalescent COVID-19.

The assay was immunoSEQ multiplex PCR, and TCRdb's table has in-frame clones only and misses some. This table has around 180,000 clones, about four fifths appearing once. V was pared by 8 bases and J by 3 bases, with 20 bases between. Per germline, CDR1 MNHEY and CDR2 SMNVEV (reference sequence). The CDR3 covers 15 residues. The rearrangement joins TRBV27 to TRBJ2-7, with TRBD1 as a possible D gene (6 bases). Sequencing was done on a sample of peripheral blood. This TCR came from a man between 65 and 85 years old with active or convalescent COVID-19. CDR3: CASWYKPGQGYEQYF. CDR3 nucleotides: TGTGCCAGCTGGTATAAACCGGGACAAGGCTACGAGCAGTACTTC.